This T cell receptor beta chain was sequenced during a study of blood T cell repertoires in COVID-19. Study-wide background: Some COVID-19 samples were acute and others convalescent; all came from the United States, Italy and Spain. The cDNA or gDNA used as material had been derived from T cells, B-cell-depleted T cells, or PBMCs.

This table comes from immunoSEQ multiplex PCR, and its TCRdb copy is limited to in-frame clones, with some not included. The table shows 500,000 to 600,000 clones, with around nine tenths occurring only once. Trimming took off 2 bases at V and 6 bases at J, with 10 bases between the two ends. This CDR3 contains 13 residues. J is TRBJ1-1 and V is TRBV12-3 or TRBV12-4; D is undetermined. The receptor was derived from a woman aged 45-65 years with COVID-19, enrolled during active disease. The specimen was peripheral blood. In DNA form, the CDR3 reads TGTGCCAGCAGTTTATTTCGACAATCTGAAGCTTTCTTT. The encoded protein is CASSLFRQSEAFF.